These T cell receptor beta chains were read from a single sample in a study of blood T cell repertoires in COVID-19. TCRdb's table, derived via immunoSEQ multiplex PCR, lists solely in-frame clones and lacks some. The table lists 70,000 or so clones, more than 90% of them singletons. The sample consisted of peripheral blood. Source of these receptors: a man aged 50 to 60 with acute or convalescent COVID-19. Each CDR3 is given with its conserved first and last residue. The D gene is left open where the match is weak. Not all rows give a size; the values are once, few, many and, for expanded clones, a class.

>NA|TRBV27|TRBJ1-5|TRBD1
CASSSGQEDSNQPQHF
TGTGCCAGCAGTTCTGGACAGGAAGATAGCAATCAGCCCCAGCATTTT
>NA|TRBV30|TRBJ1-5|NA
CAWSMGDYNQPQHF
TGTGCCTGGAGTATGGGAGATTACAATCAGCCCCAGCATTTT
>NA|TRBV18|TRBJ1-6|NA
CASSLLDTDSPLHF
TGTGCCAGCTCACTACTGGACACCGACTCACCCCTCCACTTT
>NA|TRBV6-5|TRBJ2-2|NA
CASSYWAGGYTGELFF
TGTGCCAGCAGTTACTGGGCAGGGGGGTACACCGGGGAGCTGTTTTTT
>NA|TRBV5-1|TRBJ1-5|TRBD1
CASSSGQGAFQPQHF
TGCGCCAGCAGCTCAGGACAGGGGGCGTTTCAGCCCCAGCATTTT
>NA|TRBV10-3|TRBJ2-1|TRBD1
CAISDAAGDRGNEQFF
TGTGCCATCAGTGACGCCGCCGGGGACAGGGGTAACGAGCAGTTCTTC
>NA|TRBV2|TRBJ1-2|NA
CASKEEEGYGYTF
TGTGCCAGCAAAGAAGAAGAGGGCTATGGCTACACCTTC
>NA|TRBV4-1|TRBJ2-2|NA
CASSQEPGLNTGELFF
TGCGCCAGCAGCCAAGAGCCGGGACTGAACACCGGGGAGCTGTTTTTT
>NA|TRBV24-1|TRBJ2-1|TRBD1
CATSDPGQVYNEQFF
TGTGCCACCAGTGACCCGGGACAGGTATACAATGAGCAGTTCTTC
>NA|TRBV5-1|TRBJ2-5|NA
CASRLDSQETQYF
TGCGCCAGCAGGTTGGACAGCCAAGAGACCCAGTACTTC
>NA|TRBV6-1|TRBJ1-4|NA
CASSDPLEKLFF
TGTGCCAGCAGTGATCCCCTTGAAAAACTGTTTTTT
>NA|TRBV30|TRBJ2-1|TRBD1
CAWSVQGAYNEQFF
TGTGCCTGGAGTGTACAGGGGGCCTACAATGAGCAGTTCTTC
>NA|TRBV19|TRBJ1-1|TRBD1
CASTIGTGLYTEAFF
TGTGCCAGTACCATAGGGACAGGGTTGTACACTGAAGCTTTCTTT
>few|TRBV30|TRBJ1-6|NA
CAWSTSRTSSYNSPLHF
TGTGCCTGGAGTACCTCCCGTACCAGCTCCTATAATTCACCCCTCCACTTT
>NA|TRBV25-1|TRBJ1-4|TRBD1
CASRGDRKNEKLFF
TGTGCCAGCAGGGGGGACAGGAAGAATGAAAAACTGTTTTTT
>NA|TRBV19|TRBJ1-4|TRBD1
CASTYGRGRRDEKLFF
TGTGCCAGTACCTATGGCAGGGGGAGAAGGGATGAAAAACTGTTTTTT